The TCR beta chain under discussion was sequenced for a study of beta chain features in type 1 diabetes (dated 2018 in TCRdb). About the investigation overall: Mean age, gender distribution, total cell number and subset yield were not different between patients and healthy donors. Naive and central memory subsets were obtained from all 30 or so donors, but regulatory and stem cell-like memory subsets were isolated from only 8 patients and roughly 8 healthy donors. Across all samples, around 100 million sorted cells were examined, and cell number per subset correlated strongly with RNA yield. In the study, TCRB repertoires of sorted circulating CD4+ T cell subsets from recently diagnosed type 1 diabetes patients were compared with those of matched healthy donors. Beyond this particular receptor, the publication reports: PCR may preferentially amplify shorter templates, but because patient and control samples were amplified and corrected together, any resulting skew would affect both groups equally. At VDJ recombination sites, type 1 diabetes patients had fewer insertions and more deleted nucleotides, which implies abnormalities in thymic rearrangement. Because small numbers of individuals were included in the HLA sub-analyses, any influence of HLA type on TCRB rearrangement was left unresolved. Naive, central memory and regulatory TCRB repertoires appeared to be more similar among patients than among healthy donors. Because cDNA was sequenced instead of genomic DNA, activated cells with high expression could be over-represented, although the groups did not differ in activation or CD3 levels. A moderate but significant shortening of TCRB CDR3 length was observed in type 1 diabetes patients in all four CD4+ subsets.

Each donor gave one peripheral blood draw, averaging about 120 mL, which was collected into heparinised tubes. A BD FACSAria II and a panel including CD45RO, CCR7, CD25, CD127, CD95 and CD27 were used to sort naive, central memory, regulatory and stem cell-like memory CD4+ T cells. A purity above 95% was achieved for all sorted populations. Right away, PBMCs were isolated by Lymphoprep density gradient centrifugation and were stained directly, with no culture step. So that batch effects would be minimized, each experiment stained and sorted samples in pairs, pairing one healthy donor with one patient. Inclusive of the bounding cysteine and phenylalanine, the CDR3 is 17 residues long. Only the CDR3 region is kept as DNA, spanning 51 bases read in frame from base 1. CDR1 and CDR2, looked up from the germline V gene, are LGHNA and YSLEER. After removal of 1 base from V and 2 bases from J, the junction retains 6 bases not matched to a gene.

As regards this clone: It lacks a known antigen. Nothing much larger sits one base from this clone, and base qualities are not available.

The entire amount of isolated RNA was reverse transcribed using the High Capacity cDNA Reverse Transcription Kit, so the sequenced TCRB transcripts were expressed ones. Deep immunoSEQ sequencing was performed on naive, central memory and regulatory T cell samples, with an average of around 3.4 million total reads per sample. After sorted cells were lysed in RLT buffer, RNA was extracted with DNase-treated RNeasy Micro or Mini kits, with the choice depending on cell number. To prevent cross-contamination, every cell subset was processed on its own, while patient and healthy donor samples were processed together. Using the immunoSEQ multiplex PCR, TCRB sequences were amplified from cDNA into 87-bp fragments spanning the CDR3 region. Sequencing of the amplicons was done on the Illumina HiSeq platform. The authors processed their data as follows. PCR bias was corrected computationally using synthetic template baselines, and reads within Hamming distance 2 were collapsed, with unmergeable singletons discarded. Reads were aligned against IMGT so that V, D and J genes, CDR3 length and insertions or deletions at six rearrangement sites could be assigned. Within each subset, clonotype counts were normalized to sorted cell number, and only after that were true diversity and Gini coefficients computed with the tcR R package. The overlap coefficient, calculated on TCRB nucleotide sequences, was used to measure repertoire sharing. Out-of-frame TCRB sequences from naive cells were analyzed as a proxy for the pre-selection repertoire. The table comes from immuneACCESS by way of TCRdb, which keeps in-frame sequences with V and J called. Part of the clones is missing from these tables; in studies checked, under half for an unresolved V gene and the rest for unknown reasons. V and J calls and clone size are given by that table; D and trimming were obtained from the DNA. The sample table records hundreds of thousands of clones; under 20% of these occur just once. The ten largest account for about 0.02% of the sample.

The chain is encoded by TRBV4-3 joined to TRBJ2-2, with 8 bases matching TRBD2. The sample comprised naive CD4+ T cells from blood. The sample's cell subset or site label is to be understood as: true naive CD4+ T cells. This sequence was found in a woman younger than 30 in good health. The sequenced DNA is TGCGCCAGCAGCCAAGTTCCAAGCGGGAGAAACACCGGGGAGCTGTTTTTT. It translates to CASSQVPSGRNTGELFF.